The 5 T cell receptor beta chains listed next were all sequenced from one sample in a study of a mutant IDH1 vaccine in newly diagnosed glioma. The protocol was immunoSEQ multiplex PCR, while the TCRdb copy is restricted to in-frame clones and leaves out a portion. The sample includes approximately 67,000 clones, around 83% of them seen just once. Regarding time point: baseline, week 1 (first vaccination visit). Treatment described: pre-vaccination baseline after standard-of-care therapy. Sequencing used peripheral blood mononuclear cells (PBMCs), obtained from a glioma patient treated with radiotherapy, temozolomide or both. The receptors shown here come from a woman between 18 and 30 years old with glioma. Some clones in this sample may be carry-over from other donors' samples.

The V call is TRBV7-2, the J call TRBJ2-7; D may be TRBD2 (5 bases). The V gene's germline CDR1 is SGHTA and CDR2 FQGNSA. The ends were cut back, 1 base at V and 7 bases at J, with 8 bases in the middle. The CDR3 runs to 12 residues. This chain's CDR3 is CASSLVRGEQYF. The CDR3 DNA reads as TGTGCCAGCAGCTTAGTCCGGGGTGAGCAGTACTTC. The variable domain in full, completed from reference TRBV7-2 and TRBJ2-7, reads GAGVSQSPSNKVTEKGKDVELRCDPISGHTALYWYRQSLGQGLEFLIYFQGNSAPDKSGLPSDRFSAERTGGSVSTLTIQRTQQEDSAVYLCASSLVRGEQYFGPGTRLTVT.

The chain couples TRBV10-3 to TRBJ2-2, with 9 bases identical to TRBD1. The CDR3 totals 17 residues. The V and J ends lost 0 bases and 2 bases, in that order; junction bases with no gene match: 4. Germline V gene data show CDR1 as ENHRY and CDR2 as SYGVKD. CDR3 DNA: TGTGCCATCAGTGAGTCCGGGACAGGGCTCAACACCGGGGAGCTGTTTTTT. It codes for CAISESGTGLNTGELFF.

The table lists this clone with a count of one. The genes are TRBV10-1 and TRBJ1-2; D might be TRBD1 (6 bases). The CDR3 is made up of 14 amino acids. Germline V gene data show CDR1 as WNHNN and CDR2 as SYGVQD (reference sequence). The V end was cut by 7 bases, the J end by 5 bases, with 17 bases between. The CDR3 is CASTRTVFRYGYTF. Here the CDR3 DNA reads TGCGCCAGCACCAGGACAGTTTTTCGTTATGGCTACACCTTC.

The genes are TRBV7-9 and TRBJ1-3; no clear D. Germline V gene data show CDR1 as SEHNR and CDR2 as FQNEAQ (reference sequence). V lost 1 base, J lost 7 bases, and 14 bases lay in between. The CDR3 sequence is 15 residues long. The CDR3 nucleotides are TGTGCCAGCAGCTTAGTTTGGCAGGCTTCGAACACCATATATTTT. This gives the protein CASSLVWQASNTIYF.

The V gene is TRBV7-2, the J gene TRBJ2-3; weak D call: TRBD1 (6 bases). Germline CDR1 is SGHTA and CDR2 is FQGNSA. Trimming cost V 4 bases and J 4 bases, with 12 bases left between them. This CDR3 comprises 14 residues. The CDR3 DNA reads as TGTGCCAGCAGCTCTCCCAAGGGGGCAGATACGCAGTATTTT. This sequence encodes CASSSPKGADTQYF.